This entry describes one T cell receptor beta chain. The sample carries other DNA sequences with the same CDR3. The germline V and J ends were trimmed by 1 base and 8 bases, with 9 bases remaining between them. CDR3 size: 14 residues. CDR1 and CDR2 from the germline V gene are SGHAT and FQNNGV. This entry comes from a study of blood T cell repertoires in COVID-19. Overall study context: The United States, Italy and Spain supplied acute and convalescent COVID-19 samples.

TCRdb's table, derived via immunoSEQ multiplex PCR, lists solely in-frame clones and lacks some. The table includes under 150,000 clones, more than 70% detected once. V gene TRBV11-2 combines with J gene TRBJ1-6, with D perhaps matching TRBD1 (5 bases). The sequencing input was peripheral blood. The receptor's source is a woman aged 55-69 years with COVID-19, enrolled during active disease. Here the CDR3 reads CASSLAGGDSPLHF. In DNA, the CDR3 is TGTGCCAGCAGCTTAGCGGGGGGGGATTCACCCCTCCACTTT.